Detailed here is one TCR beta chain. Its antigen is unidentified. This CDR3 contains 14 residues. V lost 7 bases to trimming and J lost 2 bases, with 12 bases between them. From germline, CDR1 is LNHDA and CDR2 SQIVND (reference sequence). This record belongs to a study of cytomegalovirus exposure and HLA in healthy donors. The PCR ran on 60 Vbeta and 13 Jbeta primers. TCRdb's table, derived via immunoSEQ multiplex PCR, lists solely in-frame clones and lacks some. The top ten clones hold 1.5% of a sample with approximately 140,000 clones, approximately 84% of them seen once. Study-wide points: According to an earlier analysis, most TCR beta V segments yielded productive rearrangements about 87% or about 30% of the time. When the data were analyzed later, several of the most significant clusters appeared to be linked to common viral pathogens. HLA alleles showed associations with about 15,000 TCR beta sequences in a later analysis, at a 0.05 false discovery rate.

The V gene is TRBV19, the J gene TRBJ2-1, with D unresolved. What was sequenced was PBMCs. The clonotype originates from a woman aged 18 to 35 in good health and CMV-seronegative. As DNA, the CDR3 is TGTGCCAGTACCCCTGCTAGGACCTACAATGAGCAGTTCTTC. It yields the protein CASTPARTYNEQFF.